This T cell receptor (beta chain) comes out of a study of shared clonotypes between healthy human individuals. The V gene's germline CDR1 is MNHNS and CDR2 SASEGT. This CDR3 is built from 14 residues. Trimming removed 2 bases at V and 2 bases at J, with 9 bases between. As originally analysed: ImmunoSEQ junction-only sequences lacked quality scores, so their filtering differed. Only in-frame clones appear in the TCRdb table, and some are missing; sequencing was by immunoSEQ multiplex PCR. The V and J calls and clone size are taken from that table; D and trimming were inferred from the DNA. The sample contains approximately 2.4 million clones, nearly 97% of which appear only once.

The V and J genes are TRBV6-1 and TRBJ2-5; maybe TRBD2 (5 bases). The TCR sequence derives from a man in his late teens or twenties in good health. Sequenced material: naive CD4+ T cells sorted from blood. This sample's subset: CD45RA+ positively selected. The DNA for the CDR3 is TGTGCCAGCAGTGAATCGCCGGGGCAAGAGACCCAGTACTTC. It yields the protein CASSESPGQETQYF.